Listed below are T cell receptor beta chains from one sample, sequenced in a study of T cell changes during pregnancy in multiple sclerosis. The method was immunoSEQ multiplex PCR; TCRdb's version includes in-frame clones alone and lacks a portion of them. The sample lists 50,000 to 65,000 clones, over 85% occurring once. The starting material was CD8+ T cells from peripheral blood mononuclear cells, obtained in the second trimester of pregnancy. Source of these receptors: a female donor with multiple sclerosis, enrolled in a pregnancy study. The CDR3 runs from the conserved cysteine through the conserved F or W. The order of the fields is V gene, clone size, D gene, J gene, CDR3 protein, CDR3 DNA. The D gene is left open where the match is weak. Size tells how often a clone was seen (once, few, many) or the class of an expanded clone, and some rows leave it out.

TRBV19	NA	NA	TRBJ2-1	CASSIDIINEQFF	TGTGCCAGTAGTATAGATATTATCAATGAGCAGTTCTTC
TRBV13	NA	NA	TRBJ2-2	CASSLGFRATGELFF	TGTGCCAGCAGCTTAGGTTTCAGGGCCACCGGGGAGCTGTTTTTT
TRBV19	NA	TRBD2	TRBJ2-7	CASSFASGSVGQYF	TGTGCCAGTAGTTTTGCTAGCGGGAGCGTCGGGCAGTACTTC
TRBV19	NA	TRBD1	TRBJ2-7	CASSPPWGQALDGQYF	TGTGCCAGTAGCCCCCCATGGGGACAGGCTCTTGACGGGCAGTACTTC
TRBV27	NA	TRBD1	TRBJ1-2	CASSSPGQGGYGYTF	TGTGCCAGCAGTTCCCCAGGACAGGGAGGATATGGCTACACCTTC
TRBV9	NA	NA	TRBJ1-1	CASSISGRLMDTEAFF	TGTGCCAGCAGCATAAGCGGTAGGTTGATGGACACTGAAGCTTTCTTT
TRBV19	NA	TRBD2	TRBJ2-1	CASSMLAGYNEQFF	TGTGCCAGTAGTATGCTAGCGGGGTACAATGAGCAGTTCTTC
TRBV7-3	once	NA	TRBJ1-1	CASSYSGGTEAFF	TGTGCCAGCAGCTACAGCGGGGGAACTGAAGCTTTCTTT
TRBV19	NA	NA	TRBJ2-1	CASTQGQGTHNEQFF	TGTGCCAGTACCCAGGGGCAGGGGACCCACAATGAGCAGTTCTTC
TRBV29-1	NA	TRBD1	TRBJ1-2	CSVEDPDRAGGDGYTF	TGCAGCGTTGAAGATCCCGACAGGGCGGGGGGTGATGGCTACACCTTC
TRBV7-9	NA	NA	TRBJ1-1	CASSPRRGLSTEAFF	TGTGCCAGCAGCCCGCGCCGGGGTTTGAGTACTGAAGCTTTCTTT
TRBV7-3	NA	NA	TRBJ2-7	CASSLTGSHEQYF	TGTGCCAGCAGCTTAACCGGGAGCCACGAGCAGTACTTC
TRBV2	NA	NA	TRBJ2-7	CASSEGGASYEQYF	TGTGCCAGCAGTGAAGGCGGGGCCTCCTACGAGCAGTACTTC
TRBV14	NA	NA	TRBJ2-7	CASSHSAGIFLYEQYF	TGTGCCAGCAGCCACTCGGCAGGGATCTTCCTCTACGAGCAGTACTTC
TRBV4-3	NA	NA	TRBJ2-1	CASSQDWADSYNEQFF	TGCGCCAGCAGCCAAGATTGGGCAGATTCCTACAATGAGCAGTTCTTC
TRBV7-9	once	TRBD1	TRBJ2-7	CASRGGRSYEQYF	TGTGCCAGCAGAGGGGGCAGATCCTACGAGCAGTACTTC
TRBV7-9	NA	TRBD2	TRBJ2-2	CASSFPSGSTQNTGELFF	TGTGCCAGCAGCTTTCCTAGCGGGAGTACTCAGAACACCGGGGAGCTGTTTTTT
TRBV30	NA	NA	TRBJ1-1	CAWTIGEAEAFF	TGTGCCTGGACTATAGGGGAGGCTGAAGCTTTCTTT
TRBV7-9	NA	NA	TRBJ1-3	CASSLLPGNTIYF	TGTGCCAGCAGCTTACTCCCTGGAAACACCATATATTTT
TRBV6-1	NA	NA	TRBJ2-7	CASSVSLGGIYEQYF	TGTGCCAGCAGTGTAAGTCTAGGGGGAATCTACGAGCAGTACTTC
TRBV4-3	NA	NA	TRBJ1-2	CASSQYRQSTATNYGYTF	TGCGCCAGCAGCCAATATCGGCAGTCGACAGCTACAAACTATGGCTACACCTTC
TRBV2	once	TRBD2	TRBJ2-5	CATTTSGSETQYF	TGTGCCACCACGACTAGCGGGTCGGAGACCCAGTACTTC
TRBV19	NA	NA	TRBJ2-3	CASSSFEGSTDTQYF	TGTGCCAGTAGTTCCTTCGAGGGTAGCACAGATACGCAGTATTTT
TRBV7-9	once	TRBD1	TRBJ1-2	CASSSSGTGIFYGYTF	TGTGCCAGCAGCTCATCCGGGACAGGGATCTTCTATGGCTACACCTTC
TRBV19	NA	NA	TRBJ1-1	CASSLGQNTEAFF	TGTGCCAGTAGCCTGGGACAGAACACTGAAGCTTTCTTT
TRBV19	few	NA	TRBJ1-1	CASSIGETEAFF	TGTGCCAGTAGTATAGGGGAGACTGAAGCTTTCTTT
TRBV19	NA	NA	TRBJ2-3	CASNPGETDTQYF	TGTGCCAGTAATCCGGGAGAGACAGATACGCAGTATTTT
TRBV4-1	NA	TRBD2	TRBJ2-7	CASSQRGTSGSDEQYF	TGCGCCAGCAGCCAGCGGGGGACTAGCGGGAGCGACGAGCAGTACTTC
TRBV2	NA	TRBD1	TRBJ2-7	CASSSGTGYEQYF	TGTGCCAGCAGTTCCGGGACAGGCTACGAGCAGTACTTC
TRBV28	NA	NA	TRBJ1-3	CATGRERTGNTIYF	TGTGCCACCGGGAGGGAACGAACTGGAAACACCATATATTTT
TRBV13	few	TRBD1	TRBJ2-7	CASSLGGQGKAYEQYF	TGTGCCAGCAGCTTAGGCGGACAGGGGAAGGCGTACGAGCAGTACTTC
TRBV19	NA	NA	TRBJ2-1	CASSTESYYNEQFF	TGTGCCAGTAGTACGGAGTCGTATTACAATGAGCAGTTCTTC
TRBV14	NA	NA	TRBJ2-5	CASSQGRAWGQETQYF	TGTGCCAGCAGCCAAGGGAGGGCCTGGGGGCAAGAGACCCAGTACTTC
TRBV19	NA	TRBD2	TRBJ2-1	CASSMPGLAAYNEQFF	TGTGCCAGTAGTATGCCAGGACTAGCGGCCTACAATGAGCAGTTCTTC
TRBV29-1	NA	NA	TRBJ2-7	CSVEAVETYEQYF	TGCAGCGTTGAGGCGGTCGAGACCTACGAGCAGTACTTC
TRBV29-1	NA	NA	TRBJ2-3	CSVERVGGALGTDTQYF	TGCAGCGTTGAAAGGGTGGGGGGGGCTCTGGGCACAGATACGCAGTATTTT
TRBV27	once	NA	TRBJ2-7	CASSLGAAYEQYF	TGTGCCAGCAGTTTAGGTGCGGCCTACGAGCAGTACTTC
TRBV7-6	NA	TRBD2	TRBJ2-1	CASSLLAGGENNEQFF	TGTGCCAGCAGTTTACTAGCGGGAGGGGAAAACAATGAGCAGTTCTTC
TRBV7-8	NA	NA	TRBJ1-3	CASSLFREPSSGNTIYF	TGTGCCAGCAGCTTGTTCAGGGAACCGAGCTCTGGAAACACCATATATTTT
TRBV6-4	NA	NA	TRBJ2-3	CASSDSGGGTDTQYF	TGTGCCAGCAGTGACTCTGGGGGCGGCACAGATACGCAGTATTTT
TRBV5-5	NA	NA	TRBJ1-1	CASSLQDPWVNTEAFF	TGTGCCAGCAGCTTACAGGATCCGTGGGTGAACACTGAAGCTTTCTTT
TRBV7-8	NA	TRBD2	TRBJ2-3	CASSLTSGSRDTQYF	TGTGCCAGCAGCTTGACTAGCGGGAGTAGGGATACGCAGTATTTT
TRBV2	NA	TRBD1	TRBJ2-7	CASSDLSPGTGVYEQYF	TGTGCCAGCAGTGATCTATCCCCCGGGACAGGAGTTTACGAGCAGTACTTC
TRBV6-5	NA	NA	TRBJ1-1	CASSYSGEDTEAFF	TGTGCCAGCAGTTACTCAGGGGAGGACACTGAAGCTTTCTTT
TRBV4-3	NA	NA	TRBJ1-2	CASSQDVGAPRGYTF	TGCGCCAGCAGCCAAGATGTGGGGGCTCCGCGAGGCTACACCTTC
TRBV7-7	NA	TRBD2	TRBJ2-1	CASSTTSGPYNEQFF	TGTGCCAGCAGCACGACTAGCGGGCCTTACAATGAGCAGTTCTTC
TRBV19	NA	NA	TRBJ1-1	CASSWTSGTTEAFF	TGTGCCAGTAGCTGGACCAGCGGGACGACTGAAGCTTTCTTT
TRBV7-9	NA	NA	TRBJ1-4	CASSPGWEVGKLFF	TGTGCCAGCAGCCCCGGGTGGGAGGTTGGAAAACTGTTTTTT
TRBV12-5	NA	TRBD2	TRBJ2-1	CASGLMGLADRGEQFF	TGTGCTAGTGGTTTGATGGGACTAGCCGATAGGGGTGAGCAGTTCTTC
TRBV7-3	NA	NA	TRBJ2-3	CASSLIITDTQYF	TGTGCCAGCAGCTTAATCATCACAGATACGCAGTATTTT
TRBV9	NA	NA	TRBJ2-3	CASSHPRLGTDTQYF	TGTGCCAGCAGCCACCCTCGACTCGGCACAGATACGCAGTATTTT
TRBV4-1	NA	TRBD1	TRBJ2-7	CASSQDRGLSDEQYF	TGCGCCAGCAGCCAAGACAGGGGGCTATCTGACGAGCAGTACTTC
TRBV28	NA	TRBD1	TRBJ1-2	CASSLSDRVYGYTF	TGTGCCAGCAGTTTATCGGACAGGGTCTATGGCTACACCTTC
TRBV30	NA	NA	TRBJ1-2	CAWSPIPRANYGYTF	TGTGCCTGGAGTCCGATCCCTCGGGCTAACTATGGCTACACCTTC
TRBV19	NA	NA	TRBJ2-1	CAASERAGISYNEQFF	TGTGCCGCATCGGAGCGGGCGGGGATCTCCTACAATGAGCAGTTCTTC
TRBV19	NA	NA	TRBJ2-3	CASGETSTDTQYF	TGTGCATCGGGGGAAACTAGCACAGATACGCAGTATTTT
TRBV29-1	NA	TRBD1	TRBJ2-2	CSVESWDRNTGELFF	TGCAGCGTTGAAAGTTGGGACAGGAACACCGGGGAGCTGTTTTTT